What follows describes a single TCR beta chain. Antigen: not known. The time point is: patch test 3, about 24 weeks after DPC sensitization. Treatment described: therapeutic diphenylcyclopropenone sensitization with weekly scalp DPC. Extraction yielded total RNA from whole blood (unfractionated). TCRdb redid the calling of the RACE reads with MiXCR, one entry per CDR3 protein. The sample has 80,000 to 100,000 distinct CDR3 sequences, approximately 11% seen once. This specimen belongs to a study of human T cells and chemical hapten exposure. General observations from the study: Counts of TCRs expanded at PT1 correlated positively with patch test score.

Germline CDR1 LGHDT, CDR2 YNNKEL (reference sequence). Trimming removed 3 bases from V and 5 bases from J, with 10 bases in between. This CDR3 comprises 13 residues. The receptor was isolated from a woman younger than 45 with alopecia areata. Some clones in this sample may be carry-over from other donors' samples. The source was whole blood, collected in connection with sensitization to the hapten diphenylcyclopropenone (DPC). The rearrangement links TRBV3-1 to TRBJ2-5; D is perhaps TRBD2 (5 bases). The CDR3 bases are TGTGCCAGCAGCCAGAGCGGCGCGGAGACCCAGTACTTC. Its translation: CASSQSGAETQYF.